Listed here are 5 T cell receptor beta chains from one sample, sequenced in a study of cytomegalovirus exposure and HLA in healthy donors. Vbeta (60) and Jbeta (13) primers were used in the PCR. This table comes from immunoSEQ multiplex PCR, and its TCRdb copy is limited to in-frame clones, with some not included. The sample yields about 190,000 clones, roughly four fifths seen once. The sample comprised PBMCs. These receptors were taken from a man aged 45 to 65 in good health and CMV-seronegative.

The V gene is TRBV7-2, the J gene TRBJ2-7, with 7 bases lining up with TRBD1. Unmatched junction bases numbered 9, after V lost 1 base and J lost 6 bases. This CDR3 is built from 15 residues. CDR1 and CDR2 from the germline V gene are SGHTA and FQGNSA. The CDR3 loop is CASSLGQGGSGEQYF. The CDR3 DNA is TGTGCCAGCAGCTTAGGACAGGGCGGCTCGGGCGAGCAGTACTTC. The whole variable domain, remainder taken from reference TRBV7-2 and TRBJ2-7, is GAGVSQSPSNKVTEKGKDVELRCDPISGHTALYWYRQSLGQGLEFLIYFQGNSAPDKSGLPSDRFSAERTGGSVSTLTIQRTQQEDSAVYLCASSLGQGGSGEQYFGPGTRLTVT.

The chain has TRBV18 and TRBJ2-7; the D gene is possibly TRBD2 (5 bases). V dropped 3 bases and J dropped 2 bases, with 11 bases sitting between them. The CDR3 is 14 residues long. Germline CDR1 reads KGHSH; CDR2 reads LQKENI. CDR3 region: CASSPREGAYEQYF. For the CDR3, the DNA is TGTGCCAGCTCACCCCGCGAGGGCGCCTACGAGCAGTACTTC.

This clone was observed a single time. The chain has TRBV7-6 and TRBJ2-5; the match to TRBD2 covers 13 bases. The CDR3 has 16 amino acids. The ends lost 5 bases at V and 4 bases at J; junction bases unmatched: 7. Germline V gene lookup returns CDR1 SGHVS and CDR2 FNYEAQ. This CDR3 reads CASSLGLAGLGETQYF. For the CDR3, the DNA is TGTGCCAGCAGCCTGGGACTAGCGGGGTTGGGAGAGACCCAGTACTTC. The entire variable domain, with the rest obtained from reference TRBV7-6 and TRBJ2-5, is as follows: GAGVSQSPRYKVTKRGQDVALRCDPISGHVSLYWYRQALGQGPEFLTYFNYEAQQDKSGLPNDRFSAERPEGSISTLTIQRTEQRDSAMYRCASSLGLAGLGETQYFGPGTRLLVL.

The chain has TRBV9 and TRBJ2-5; unclear D gene. Trimming left V 7 bases short and J 7 bases short, with 14 bases between. The germline V gene has CDR1 SGDLS and CDR2 YYNGEE. The CDR3 has 12 amino acids. The chain's CDR3 is CASGPSPRTQYF. Here the CDR3 DNA reads TGTGCCAGCGGGCCCTCTCCCCGGACCCAGTACTTC.

This sequence joins TRBV5-1 and TRBJ1-2; D is unresolved. CDR3 length: 14 residues. The germline V gene has CDR1 SGHRS and CDR2 YFSETQ. Trimming removed 0 bases at V and 7 bases at J, with 13 bases between. The CDR3 DNA reads as TGCGCCAGCAGCTTGGAAGCGGGGTTGTTTGGCTACACCTTC. Its translation: CASSLEAGLFGYTF.